Below are 20 T cell receptor beta chains sequenced from a single sample in a study of Tregs in tolerant kidney transplant recipients. Data came from immunoSEQ multiplex PCR; TCRdb stores just in-frame clones and leaves some out. The sample holds over 85,000 clones, 93% seen once. Specimen: CD4+ T cells from blood, collected before the transplant. Source of these receptors: a human donor who received a combined kidney and bone marrow transplant.

The chain is built from TRBV9 and TRBJ2-1; 12 nucleotides match TRBD2. CDR3 length: 16 amino acids. Germline lookup yields CDR1 SGDLS and CDR2 YYNGEE. The V and J ends lost 4 bases and 3 bases, in that order; junction bases with no gene match: 5. The CDR3 DNA reads TGTGCCAGCAGCTCGCGACTAGCGGGGGTCTACAATGAGCAGTTCTTC. Residues: CASSSRLAGVYNEQFF.

The genes are TRBV7-2 and TRBJ2-1; D perhaps matches TRBD2 (6 bases). The length of the CDR3 is 12 residues. Trimming took 3 bases from V and 15 from J, leaving 15 bases between them. Germline assignment: CDR1 SGHTA and CDR2 FQGNSA. Here the CDR3 reads CASSLRDSMRFF. DNA of the CDR3: TGTGCCAGCAGCTTGCGGGACTCCATGCGGTTCTTC.

The chain is built from TRBV10-3 and TRBJ2-7; D is possibly TRBD2 (5 bases). V was cut by 3 bases and J by 0 bases, with 6 bases left in between. The CDR3 is made up of 13 amino acids. Germline CDR1 ENHRY, CDR2 SYGVKD. The CDR3 bases are TGTGCCATCAGTGAAACTAGCTCCTACGAGCAGTACTTC. Its translation is CAISETSSYEQYF.

The gene calls are TRBV30 and TRBJ1-4, with D tentatively TRBD1 (5 bases). Trimming took off 2 bases at V and 7 bases at J, with 8 bases between the two ends. The CDR3 is 12 amino acids. Germline V lookup: CDR1 GTSNPN, CDR2 SVGIG (reference sequence). The CDR3 loop is CAWSPTGEKLFF. The CDR3 coding sequence is TGTGCCTGGAGTCCCACAGGTGAAAAACTGTTTTTT.

The V and J genes are TRBV29-1 and TRBJ1-4; possible D gene TRBD1, 5 bases. The CDR3 contains 13 residues. Germline lookup yields CDR1 SQVTM and CDR2 ANQGSEA. The ends were cut back, 5 bases at V and 7 bases at J, with 14 bases in the middle. The CDR3 loop reads CSVSGTVGEKLFF. The CDR3 bases are TGCAGCGTTTCCGGGACTGTGGGTGAAAAACTGTTTTTT.

The table lists this clone with a few counts. This chain links TRBV19 with TRBJ2-1; TRBD1 might be the D (6 bases). CDR1 LNHDA and CDR2 SQIVND come from the germline V gene (reference sequence). V dropped 6 bases and J dropped 2 bases, with 8 bases sitting between them. This CDR3 has 13 amino acids. CDR3 in amino acids: CASRQGPYNEQFF. CDR3 coding DNA: TGTGCCAGTAGACAGGGACCCTACAATGAGCAGTTCTTC.

The CDR3 sequence: CASSLVPSYREQPQHF. The CDR3 DNA reads TGTGCCAGCAGCTTGGTTCCCTCTTACAGGGAGCAGCCCCAGCATTTT. The V gene is TRBV5-5, the J gene TRBJ1-5; perhaps TRBD1 as D (6 bases). The germline V and J ends were trimmed by 0 bases and 7 bases, with 17 bases remaining between them. The germline V gene has CDR1 SGHKS and CDR2 YYEKEE (reference sequence). The CDR3 has 16 amino acids.

The J gene is TRBJ2-1, the V gene TRBV19; 10 bases map to TRBD2. The trim removed 7 bases at V and 4 bases at J, leaving 16 bases unmatched. Germline CDR1 and CDR2: LNHDA and SQIVND (reference sequence). There are 18 residues in the CDR3. CDR3 loop: CASTTRLLAGDKYNEQFF. The CDR3, as DNA: TGTGCCAGTACAACCCGGCTCCTAGCGGGGGACAAGTACAATGAGCAGTTCTTC.

The chain joins TRBV7-3 to TRBJ2-5; 9 nucleotides line up with TRBD1. Germline trimming cut 3 bases from V and 4 bases from J; bases unmatched to any gene: 6. Germline CDR1 reads SGHTA; CDR2 reads FQGTGA. The length of the CDR3 is 15 residues. In nucleotides, the CDR3 is TGTGCCAGCAGCTTCTGGGGACAGGGTTTAGAGACCCAGTACTTC. Protein: CASSFWGQGLETQYF. The variable domain in full, with the rest retrieved from reference TRBV7-3 and TRBJ2-5, is GAGVSQTPSNKVTEKGKYVELRCDPISGHTALYWYRQSLGQGPEFLIYFQGTGAADDSGLPNDRFFAVRPEGSVSTLKIQRTERGDSAVYLCASSFWGQGLETQYFGPGTRLLVL.

This clone has just a few counts. V and J are TRBV7-2 and TRBJ2-5; TRBD2 matches 7 bases. CDR1 is SGHTA and CDR2 is FQGNSA in the germline V gene. CDR3 length: 15 residues. V shed 1 base and J 2 bases; nucleotides not matched to a gene: 4. In DNA form, the CDR3 reads TGTGCCAGCAGCTTAGGGGGGAGGGAACAAGAGACCCAGTACTTC. Its translation is CASSLGGREQETQYF.

The genes are TRBV5-8 and TRBJ1-4; unclear D gene. Germline-derived CDR1 and CDR2 are SGHTS and YDEGEE. Trimming took off 0 bases at V and 0 bases at J, with 12 bases between the two ends. CDR3 size: 17 residues. The CDR3 DNA reads as TGTGCCAGCAGCTTGGGCTTTCTAGCCACAACTAATGAAAAACTGTTTTTT. Protein: CASSLGFLATTNEKLFF.

The V call is TRBV7-2, the J call TRBJ1-2, with 9 bases identical to TRBD1. The CDR3 has 15 amino acids. Germline lookup yields CDR1 SGHTA and CDR2 FQGNSA. The trim removed 4 bases at V and 2 bases at J, leaving 5 bases unmatched. The CDR3 bases are TGTGCCAGCAGCTACGTGGGACAGGGAAACTATGGCTACACCTTC. It encodes CASSYVGQGNYGYTF.

The CDR3 reads CASSLSLTGYGYTF. The CDR3 coding sequence is TGTGCCAGCAGTTTAAGTCTTACAGGCTATGGCTACACCTTC. The V gene is TRBV28, the J gene TRBJ1-2; D perhaps matches TRBD1 (5 bases). CDR1 MDHEN and CDR2 SYDVKM come from the germline V gene. The V gene lost 2 bases and the J gene lost 4 bases, with 11 bases spanning the gap. This CDR3 is built from 14 residues.

About this clone itself: One end of the junction varies from germline; a read error may be responsible. J is TRBJ2-3 and V is TRBV18; 8 positions match TRBD1. The germline V gene has CDR1 KGHSH and CDR2 LQKENI. This CDR3 spans 15 amino acids. CDR3 sequence reads: CASSPRTGSTDTQYF. The CDR3 DNA is TGTGCCAGCTCCCCACGGACAGGGAGCACAGATACGCAGTATTTT.

CDR3 nucleotides: TGTGCCAGTAGTATAGTACAGGAATCAAATCAGCCCCAGCATTTT. This codes for CASSIVQESNQPQHF. This rearrangement joins TRBV19 to TRBJ1-5, with D possibly matching TRBD1 (5 bases). V lost 1 base, J lost 4 bases, and 11 bases lay in between. CDR1 LNHDA and CDR2 SQIVND come from the germline V gene (reference sequence). This CDR3 is 15 amino acids long.

The rearrangement joins TRBV21-1 to TRBJ2-1; TRBD2 reflects the table's D call only, with no check against the DNA. TRBV21-1 is a listed pseudogene. The CDR3 has 16 residues. CDR3 residues: CASSRKGGDGDNEQFF. In DNA form, the CDR3 reads TGTGCCAGCAGCAGAAAGGGAGGGGACGGTGACAATGAGCAGTTCTTC.

The V gene is TRBV11-3, the J gene TRBJ2-7, with 11 bases lining up with TRBD2. Germline-derived CDR1 and CDR2 are SGHNT and YENEEA. Trimming removed 0 bases from V and 3 bases from J; junction bases left unmatched: 13. The CDR3 covers 19 residues. Here the CDR3 reads CASSLDSRRQTSGSYEQYF. DNA for the CDR3: TGTGCCAGCAGCTTAGACTCCAGGCGGCAAACTAGCGGGAGCTACGAGCAGTACTTC. Looking up the rest from reference TRBV11-3 and TRBJ2-7 gives the full variable domain: EAGVVQSPRYKIIEKKQPVAFWCNPISGHNTLYWYLQNLGQGPELLIRYENEEAVDDSQLPKDRFSAERLKGVDSTLKIQPAELGDSAVYLCASSLDSRRQTSGSYEQYFGPGTRLTVT.

This chain links TRBV7-9 with TRBJ2-5, with a possible D match to TRBD1 (6 bases). V shed 4 bases and J shed 5 bases, with 11 bases lying between them. CDR1 and CDR2 from the germline V gene are SEHNR and FQNEAQ (reference sequence). The CDR3 spans 13 residues. Here the CDR3 DNA reads TGTGCCAGCAGCTCACAGGGTTGGGAGACCCAGTACTTC. Protein: CASSSQGWETQYF. Combining the CDR3 with reference TRBV7-9 and TRBJ2-5 gives the whole variable domain DTGVSQNPRHKITKRGQNVTFRCDPISEHNRLYWYRQTLGQGPEFLTYFQNEAQLEKSRLLSDRFSAERPKGSFSTLEIQRTEQGDSAMYLCASSSQGWETQYFGPGTRLLVL.

This clone was detected a few times. The V call is TRBV10-3, the J call TRBJ2-7; 8 bases map to TRBD1. Trimming at V came to 10 bases and at J to 3 bases, leaving 8 bases not matched to a gene. Germline CDR1 ENHRY, CDR2 SYGVKD. The CDR3 sequence is 13 residues long. The CDR3: CATEPGQDYEQYF. Here the CDR3 DNA reads TGTGCCACCGAGCCGGGACAGGACTACGAGCAGTACTTC.

The chain recombines TRBV29-1 with TRBJ2-7, with 9 bases that match TRBD1. Germline V lookup: CDR1 SQVTM, CDR2 ANQGSEA. With 7 bases clipped from V and 3 bases from J, the junction kept 13 bases outside the gene matches. The CDR3 has 15 residues. The CDR3 DNA reads as TGCAGCGCCCGGCGAGGGACAGGGTCCCTCTACGAGCAGTACTTC. Residues: CSARRGTGSLYEQYF.